This T cell receptor (beta chain) was recovered during a study of shared clonotypes between healthy human individuals. Study results and limitations: The genetic and exposure-history diversity represented was limited by few donors. Among non-shared clonotypes, generation probabilities were lower than among those shared by all four donors.

Only in-frame clones appear in the TCRdb table, and some are missing; sequencing was by immunoSEQ multiplex PCR. The sample records some 2.1 million clones, 95% being singletons. The V gene's germline CDR1 is SNHLY and CDR2 FYNNEI. The V end lost 9 bases, the J end lost 7 bases, and 15 bases lay between the germline ends. This CDR3 has 12 amino acids. With regard to this clone: As yet, its antigen is unknown.

The chain recombines TRBV2 with TRBJ1-2, with D unclear. Sequencing input: naive CD4+ T cells sorted from blood. Subset specified: CD45RA+ positively selected. This sequence was found in a man in his late teens or twenties in good health. This CDR3 is CASTWGGSGYTF. The CDR3 DNA reads as TGTGCCAGTACGTGGGGAGGGAGTGGCTACACCTTC.